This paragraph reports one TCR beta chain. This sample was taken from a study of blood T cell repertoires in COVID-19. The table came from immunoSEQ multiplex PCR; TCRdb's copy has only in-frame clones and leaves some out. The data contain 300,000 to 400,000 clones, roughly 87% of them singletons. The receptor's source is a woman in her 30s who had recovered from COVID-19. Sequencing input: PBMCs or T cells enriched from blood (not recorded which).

The chain's CDR3 is CSLLSGASYNEQFF. The CDR3 region has the DNA TGCAGCTTACTTAGCGGGGCCTCCTACAATGAGCAGTTCTTC. The gene calls are TRBV29-1 and TRBJ2-1; TRBD2 agrees at 8 bases. The ends lost 8 bases at V and 0 bases at J; junction bases unmatched: 6. There are 14 residues in the CDR3. Looked up from germline, CDR1 is SQVTM and CDR2 is ANQGSEA.